The source of this TCR beta chain is a study of naive and memory T cell subsets. Both TRBC1 and TRBC2 were covered by a beta constant-region primer of two equimolar oligonucleotides. The ligated cDNA underwent four PCR rounds using SP2 and nested alpha and beta constant-region primers. TCRdb independently ran MiXCR on the UMI-ligation and nested PCR reads; one entry per CDR3 protein. Among 20,000 to 25,000 distinct CDR3 sequences listed, over 7% were seen once. The source material was central memory CD8+ T cells from blood. This receptor was obtained from a human donor in good health.

The CDR3 bases are TGTGCCAGCAGCCAAGGGACTAGCGGGACTAAGGAGCAGTTCTTC. This sequence encodes CASSQGTSGTKEQFF. V gene TRBV14 combines with J gene TRBJ2-1; 12 bases match TRBD2. This CDR3 comprises 15 residues. Trimming took 1 base from V and 10 from J; bases not matched to a gene: 5. Looked up from germline, CDR1 is SGHDN and CDR2 is FVKESK.